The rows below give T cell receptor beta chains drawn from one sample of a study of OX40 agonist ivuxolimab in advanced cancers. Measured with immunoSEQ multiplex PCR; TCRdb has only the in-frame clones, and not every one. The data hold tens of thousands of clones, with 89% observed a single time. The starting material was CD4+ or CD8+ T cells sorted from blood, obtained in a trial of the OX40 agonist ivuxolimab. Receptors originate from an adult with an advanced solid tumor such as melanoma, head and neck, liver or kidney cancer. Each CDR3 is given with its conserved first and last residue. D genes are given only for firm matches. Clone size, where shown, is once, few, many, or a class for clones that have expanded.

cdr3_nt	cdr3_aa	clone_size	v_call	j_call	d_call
TGCAGCGTTGAAGATCCGAGGGCAGGGGGTAACACCGGGGAGCTGTTTTTT	CSVEDPRAGGNTGELFF	.	TRBV29-1	TRBJ2-2	TRBD1
TGTGCCAGTAGTATGAAGGGAAACTCCTACGAGCAGTACTTC	CASSMKGNSYEQYF	.	TRBV19	TRBJ2-7	.
TGTGCCAGCAGCTTGCTCAGTGGGGGTGGGGGCACCGGGGAGCTGTTTTTT	CASSLLSGGGGTGELFF	.	TRBV5-4	TRBJ2-2	.
TGTGCCAGCAGTTACTCACAGTACGAAGCTTTCTTT	CASSYSQYEAFF	.	TRBV6-6	TRBJ1-1	.
TGTGCCAGCAGCTTGGGGGGGGCAGAGTGGACTGAAGCTTTCTTT	CASSLGGAEWTEAFF	few	TRBV5-6	TRBJ1-1	.
TGCGCCAGCAGCCAAGTCAGGGCTAGCGGGGGCGGGGAGCTGTTTTTT	CASSQVRASGGGELFF	.	TRBV4-1	TRBJ2-2	TRBD2
TGTGCCAGCTCACCACTGACGGGAATGGGGGGACAGGACTCCTACGAGCAGTACTTC	CASSPLTGMGGQDSYEQYF	.	TRBV18	TRBJ2-7	TRBD1
TGCAGCGGCTGGGACAGGGGGGCAGGCACTGAAGCTTTCTTT	CSGWDRGAGTEAFF	.	TRBV29-1	TRBJ1-1	TRBD1
TGTGCCAGCAGTTTATCCACGGGGGCGGGAAATGAGCAGTTCTTC	CASSLSTGAGNEQFF	.	TRBV28	TRBJ2-1	.
TGTGCCAGCAGTTACAATCCGGGGGGAAGAAATTCACCCCTCCACTTT	CASSYNPGGRNSPLHF	.	TRBV6-5	TRBJ1-6	.
TGTGCCAGCAGTTCATCAGGGGAAATTCAGCCCCAGCATTTT	CASSSSGEIQPQHF	.	TRBV28	TRBJ1-5	.
TGTGCCAGCAGCTCACGGGAGTTTAACAATGAGCAGTTCTTC	CASSSREFNNEQFF	.	TRBV9	TRBJ2-1	.
TGTGCCTGGAGTAAGGTGATCTCTGGAAACACCATATATTTT	CAWSKVISGNTIYF	.	TRBV30	TRBJ1-3	.
TGTGCCAGCAGCCAATCGATGGGGTACCAAGAGACCCAGTACTTC	CASSQSMGYQETQYF	.	TRBV16	TRBJ2-5	.
TGTGCCAGCATGGACAGGGCCCTCTACGAGCAGTACTTC	CASMDRALYEQYF	.	TRBV6-5	TRBJ2-7	TRBD1
TGCAGCGTGGCCCGGACAGGGGACTACGAGCAGTACTTC	CSVARTGDYEQYF	.	TRBV29-1	TRBJ2-7	TRBD1
TGCGCCAGCAGCTTGGGGGGGTACGAGCAGTACTTC	CASSLGGYEQYF	.	TRBV5-1	TRBJ2-7	.
TGTGCCAGCAGTGAAGCACTGGGCGGAACAGATACGCAGTATTTT	CASSEALGGTDTQYF	.	TRBV6-1	TRBJ2-3	.
TGTGCCAGCCTCCGAGGGGCGGGGAGATACAATGAGCAGTTCTTC	CASLRGAGRYNEQFF	once	TRBV7-2	TRBJ2-1	.
TGTGCCAGCAGTTACTCCCGCCGGGCCGCTAATGAAAAACTGTTTTTT	CASSYSRRAANEKLFF	.	TRBV6-5	TRBJ1-4	.
TGTGCCAGCAGTTCCTTGACTAGCGGAGATACGCAGTATTTT	CASSSLTSGDTQYF	.	TRBV27	TRBJ2-3	TRBD2
TGTGCCAGCTCACCACAGGGGGGGCCTGAAGCTTTCTTT	CASSPQGGPEAFF	.	TRBV18	TRBJ1-1	.
TGCGCCAGCAGGCCAGCCGGGACTAGCGGGACCAATGAGCAGTTCTTC	CASRPAGTSGTNEQFF	.	TRBV5-1	TRBJ2-1	TRBD2
TGTGCCACCGGGGGGGTTCCCCCCTACGAGCAGTACTTC	CATGGVPPYEQYF	few	TRBV27	TRBJ2-7	TRBD2
TGTGCCAGCAGCTTAAGATCCAGCGGGAGGTCAAAAACTTACAATGAGCAGTTCTTC	CASSLRSSGRSKTYNEQFF	.	TRBV7-8	TRBJ2-1	TRBD2
TGTGCCAGCAGCGCGGGACAGGGAAAATACGAGCAGTACTTC	CASSAGQGKYEQYF	few	TRBV2	TRBJ2-7	TRBD1
TGTGCCAGAACCGGGACAGGGGTCCCGGGTGGCTACACCTTC	CARTGTGVPGGYTF	few	TRBV2	TRBJ1-2	TRBD1
TGTGCCAGCAGTGACCGGACACAAATGCCCCAGCATTTT	CASSDRTQMPQHF	.	TRBV6-1	TRBJ1-5	.
TGTGCCAGCTCACCGGGACAGGGAGGCTATGGCTACACCTTC	CASSPGQGGYGYTF	.	TRBV18	TRBJ1-2	TRBD1
TGTGCCAGTAGTATGGACGGGAGCTCCTACAATGAGCAGTTCTTC	CASSMDGSSYNEQFF	.	TRBV19	TRBJ2-1	.
TGTGCCAGCAGTCCCCGGACAGCCCCGAGAAGTAATCAGCCCCAGCATTTT	CASSPRTAPRSNQPQHF	.	TRBV28	TRBJ1-5	.
TGTGCCAGCCTAGGATCTTCGAACACCGGGGAGCTGTTTTTT	CASLGSSNTGELFF	.	TRBV7-6	TRBJ2-2	.
TGCGCCAGCAGCTCGACCTTCGGGGTGGCCCAATCCTACGAGCAGTACTTC	CASSSTFGVAQSYEQYF	.	TRBV5-1	TRBJ2-7	.
TGTGCCAGCAGCCCCCTTGGGGGGAGCGAGCAGTACTTC	CASSPLGGSEQYF	.	TRBV6-5	TRBJ2-7	.
TGTGCCAGCAGCCTATCGAGCGGATACACAGATACGCAGTATTTT	CASSLSSGYTDTQYF	.	TRBV7-3	TRBJ2-3	.
TGTGCCAGCAGCCCCGACAGGGTGACCAAAAACATTCAGTACTTC	CASSPDRVTKNIQYF	.	TRBV5-4	TRBJ2-4	TRBD1
TGTGCCAGCAGTGAACAGACGTATAATTCACCCCTCCACTTT	CASSEQTYNSPLHF	.	TRBV6-4	TRBJ1-6	.
TGTGCCAGCAGCTTCGCACTAGCGGGAGCAGAGACCCAGTACTTC	CASSFALAGAETQYF	few	TRBV27	TRBJ2-5	TRBD2
TGTGCCAGCAGGGGGGCGGGAGGAGGCGAGCAGTACTTC	CASRGAGGGEQYF	.	TRBV28	TRBJ2-7	TRBD2
TGTGCCAGCAGCCCTAGCTCCTACGAGCAGTACTTC	CASSPSSYEQYF	few	TRBV6-5	TRBJ2-7	.
TGTGCCTGGAGGGCAAGGACGGGACAGGGATTTAGTGGCTACACCTTC	CAWRARTGQGFSGYTF	.	TRBV30	TRBJ1-2	TRBD1
TGTGCCAGCAGTGGCGAGACAGGGCTCTACAATGAGCAGTTCTTC	CASSGETGLYNEQFF	.	TRBV2	TRBJ2-1	TRBD1
TGCGCCAGCAGTGTGGCGGGAGCGGACCACGAGCAGTACTTC	CASSVAGADHEQYF	.	TRBV10-1	TRBJ2-7	TRBD2
TGTGCCAGCAGTTCCACAGCAAACTATGGCTACACCTTC	CASSSTANYGYTF	.	TRBV27	TRBJ1-2	.
TGTGCCAGCTCACCCGGGACAGTTACCTACGAGCAGTACTTC	CASSPGTVTYEQYF	.	TRBV18	TRBJ2-7	TRBD1
TGTGCCAGCATTTTTAGCCGCTCTGGAAACACCATATATTTT	CASIFSRSGNTIYF	.	TRBV28	TRBJ1-3	.